This entry is about one T cell receptor beta chain. What it recognizes is unknown. V was clipped by 4 bases and J by 10 bases; unmatched bases: 4. CDR1 MDHEN and CDR2 SYDVKM come from the germline V gene. CDR3 size: 14 residues. These data belong to a study of shared clonotypes between healthy human individuals. Study results and caveats: Sampling covered nothing but blood. Tissue TCR repertoires likely differ from those found in blood. Lower generation probabilities were found for non-shared clonotypes than for those shared by all four donors. Genetic and exposure-history diversity was limited by the small donor number.

Only in-frame clones appear in the TCRdb table, and some are missing; sequencing was by immunoSEQ multiplex PCR. The data show under 2,500,000 clones, around 95% seen once. Specimen: naive CD4+ T cells sorted from blood. Documented subset: CD45RA+ positively selected. J is TRBJ1-6 and V is TRBV28; 10 bases line up with TRBD1. This sequence originates from a young man in good health. DNA of the CDR3: TGTGCCAGCAGTTGGGACAGGGGTTACTCACCCCTCCACTTT. Its protein product is CASSWDRGYSPLHF.